The entry that follows covers one TCR beta chain sequence. Its antigen is currently unknown. Indicated treatment: approximately 18 received Ad26.COV2.S at low or high dose, single or two shots; roughly five received placebo; per-sample allocation not given. Following the first vaccine or placebo injection, samples were taken on day 63. Assay used: immunoSEQ multiplex PCR; TCRdb lists only in-frame clones, some missing. The sample contains about 350,000 clones, 75% to 90% of which appear only once. The data belong to a study of Ad26.COV2.S vaccination and SARS-CoV-2 variants. The CDR3 has 15 amino acids. Trimming removed 4 bases from V and 1 base from J, with 13 bases in between. Looked up from germline, CDR1 is LGHDT and CDR2 is YNNKEL (reference sequence). Study-wide results and caveats: Spike-specific CD8+ and CD4+ T cell responses reportedly showed substantial breadth after vaccination.

The sequence was collected from a person between 18 and 65 years old who received the Ad26.COV2.S COVID-19 vaccine or a placebo. The chain couples TRBV3-1 (or the pseudogene TRBV3-2) to TRBJ1-2; a weak D match, TRBD1 (5 bases). Here the sequenced sample was peripheral blood, taken in a trial of Ad26.COV2.S vaccine versus placebo. CDR3 DNA: TGTGCCAGCAGCCCCGGGGGAGAGAATAACTATGGCTACACCTTC. Encoded protein: CASSPGGENNYGYTF.